These T cell receptor beta chains were read from a single sample in a study of response to subunit inactivated influenza vaccine. TCRdb reprocessed the RT-PCR reads with MiXCR, giving one entry per CDR3 protein. The profile shows around 530,000 distinct CDR3 sequences, 16% of them singletons. The sample here was CD4+ T cells sorted from PBMCs, taken roughly 24 months after vaccination. The receptors here all came from a man aged 50 to 69 who received an inactivated influenza vaccine. CDR3s include the opening cysteine and the closing phenylalanine or tryptophan. A D gene is named only where the DNA matches it firmly. For some rows the clone size is stated as once, few or many, or as a class when expanded; others skip it.

many	-	TRBV11-2	TRBJ2-1	TGTGCCAGCAGCTTCAACCCCAGGGTTGGGCAGTTCTTC	CASSFNPRVGQFF
-	-	TRBV4-3	TRBJ2-5	TGCGCCAGCAGCCAAGATCCACGGGGGTTTCAAGAGACCCAGTACTTC	CASSQDPRGFQETQYF
few	TRBD1	TRBV29-1	TRBJ2-7	TGCAGCGTTGTAGGGGGAAGACAGGGGGCTTACGAGCAGTACTTC	CSVVGGRQGAYEQYF
-	-	TRBV10-3	TRBJ1-1	TGTGCCATGACCCGGGGATTGAACACTGAAGCTTTCTTT	CAMTRGLNTEAFF
many	-	TRBV7-6	TRBJ2-3	TGTGCCAGCAGTCCCCCATCAGATACGCAGTATTTT	CASSPPSDTQYF
few	TRBD1	TRBV28	TRBJ2-2	TGTGCCAGCAGAAGTACAGGGGTCACCGGGGAGCTGTTTTTT	CASRSTGVTGELFF
-	TRBD1	TRBV12-3/TRBV12-4	TRBJ2-7	TGTGCCAGCAACCCGACAGGGGGTTACGAGCAGTACTTC	CASNPTGGYEQYF
many	TRBD1	TRBV12-3/TRBV12-4	TRBJ1-6	TGTGCCAGCAGTCCTGCGAGCGGGACAGGGTTTTCACCCCTCCACTTT	CASSPASGTGFSPLHF
few	-	TRBV3-1	TRBJ2-4	TGTGCCAGCAGCCAAAATGTGCACATTCAGTACTTC	CASSQNVHIQYF
-	TRBD2	TRBV18	TRBJ2-7	TGTGCCAGCTCACCAACCAACGGGGAGGGCGAGCAGTACTTC	CASSPTNGEGEQYF
-	-	TRBV24-1	TRBJ2-3	TGTGCCACCAGTGATTTGCTAGGGGCCGGGGTAGATACGCAGTATTTC	CATSDLLGAGVDTQYF
-	-	TRBV6-4	TRBJ1-6	TGTGCCAGCAGAAAAGGGGTTAATTCACCCCTCCACTTT	CASRKGVNSPLHF
-	-	TRBV5-1	TRBJ2-5	TGCGCCAGCAGCTTGGACCCCGGGCCCCAAGAGACCCAGTACTTC	CASSLDPGPQETQYF
-	TRBD2	TRBV29-1	TRBJ2-7	TGCAGCGTGGTGGCTAGCGGGATTTACGAGCAGTACTTC	CSVVASGIYEQYF
-	TRBD2	TRBV7-6	TRBJ2-3	TGTGCCAGCAGCTTACTAGCGGGCCTGATGGATACGCAGTATTTT	CASSLLAGLMDTQYF
-	-	TRBV24-1	TRBJ1-2	TGTGCCACCAGTGGTACCGGGCCCCAGGATTATGGCTACACCTTC	CATSGTGPQDYGYTF
many	-	TRBV9	TRBJ2-2	TGTGCCAGCAGCAACAGAGGCACCGGGGAGCTGTTTTTT	CASSNRGTGELFF
few	-	TRBV12-3/TRBV12-4	TRBJ1-1	TGTGCCAGCAGCTTTGGGAGGGGATGGGGGAACGCTGAAGCTTTCTTT	CASSFGRGWGNAEAFF
few	TRBD2	TRBV28	TRBJ2-1	TGTGCCAGCAAGCGGGGAGGGAACTCCTACAATGAGCAGTTCTTC	CASKRGGNSYNEQFF